The 16 T cell receptor beta chains below come from one sample, sequenced in a study of blood T cell repertoires in COVID-19. Clones were read by immunoSEQ multiplex PCR, and TCRdb kept only the in-frame ones, dropping some. The sample consists of some 200,000 clones, around 81% of them appearing once. Sequenced: PBMCs or T cells enriched from blood (not recorded which). The receptors shown here come from a woman aged 45-59 years with acute COVID-19.

V gene TRBV19 combines with J gene TRBJ1-1; D possibly corresponds to TRBD1 (6 bases). Trimming stripped 6 bases from V and 2 bases from J, with 13 bases between. Germline loops: CDR1 LNHDA, CDR2 SQIVND (reference sequence). The CDR3 consists of 14 residues. The CDR3 sequence is CASRWRTENTEAFF. DNA for the CDR3: TGTGCCAGTAGATGGAGGACAGAAAACACTGAAGCTTTCTTT. Variable domain in full (rest from reference TRBV19 and TRBJ1-1): DGGITQSPKYLFRKEGQNVTLSCEQNLNHDAMYWYRQDPGQGLRLIYYSQIVNDFQKGDIAEGYSVSREKKESFPLTVTSAQKNPTAFYLCASRWRTENTEAFFGQGTRLTVV.

This chain joins TRBV7-6 and TRBJ1-6; 7 bases map to TRBD1. Germline CDR1 is SGHVS and CDR2 is FNYEAQ. This CDR3 has 15 amino acids. J lost 7 bases, V lost 0 bases, and 3 bases had no gene match. The CDR3, as DNA: TGTGCCAGCAGCTTAGCCCAGGGGGTAAATTCACCCCTCCACTTT. Translating gives CASSLAQGVNSPLHF. The entire variable domain, with the rest obtained from reference TRBV7-6 and TRBJ1-6, is as follows: GAGVSQSPRYKVTKRGQDVALRCDPISGHVSLYWYRQALGQGPEFLTYFNYEAQQDKSGLPNDRFSAERPEGSISTLTIQRTEQRDSAMYRCASSLAQGVNSPLHFGNGTRLTVT.

This chain uses TRBV4-3 with TRBJ1-6, with D possibly matching TRBD1 (5 bases). From germline, CDR1 is LGHNA and CDR2 YSLEER. CDR3 length equals 18 residues. The V end lost 4 bases, the J end lost 0 bases, and 16 bases lay between the germline ends. The CDR3 spells CASSPRGSGSSYNSPLHF. DNA of the CDR3: TGCGCCAGCAGCCCCCGGGGGAGCGGGAGCTCCTATAATTCACCCCTCCACTTT.

The rearrangement links TRBV2 to TRBJ2-2, with a tentative D call TRBD2 (6 bases). The CDR3 runs to 16 residues. V lost 4 bases, J lost 4 bases, and 16 bases lay in between. Germline V gives CDR1 SNHLY, CDR2 FYNNEI. The CDR3 spells CASSGTGTASTGELFF. The CDR3 coding sequence is TGTGCCAGCAGTGGGACCGGGACTGCGAGCACCGGGGAGCTGTTTTTT.

The V and J genes are TRBV5-1 and TRBJ1-3; D is unresolved. The V gene lost 8 bases and the J gene lost 0 bases, with 12 bases spanning the gap. The CDR3 runs to 14 residues. Germline-derived CDR1 and CDR2 are SGHRS and YFSETQ. In DNA, the CDR3 is TGCGCCAGGATTCCTCGGGGCTCTGGAAACACCATATATTTT. It is translated as CARIPRGSGNTIYF.

The genes are TRBV7-8 and TRBJ1-4; unclear D gene. Between the trimmed V and J ends, which lost 8 bases and 2 bases, there was a span of 21 bases. Germline loops: CDR1 SGHVS, CDR2 FQNEAQ. CDR3 length: 17 amino acids. CDR3 sequence reads: CASQIAGGMGTNEKLFF. CDR3 coding DNA: TGTGCCAGCCAGATCGCGGGAGGGATGGGGACTAATGAAAAACTGTTTTTT.

The V and J genes are TRBV7-9 and TRBJ1-1; D gene ambiguous. Trimming took 0 bases from V and 7 from J, leaving 12 bases between them. The V gene's germline CDR1 is SEHNR and CDR2 FQNEAQ (reference sequence). The CDR3 totals 14 residues. DNA for the CDR3: TGTGCCAGCAGCTTAGCGCGGGAAGGAGTTGAAGCTTTCTTT. Encoded protein: CASSLAREGVEAFF.

The genes are TRBV7-6 and TRBJ1-6; no reliable D call. Between the trimmed V and J ends, which lost 5 bases and 0 bases, there was a span of 11 bases. This CDR3 is 16 amino acids long. Germline lookup yields CDR1 SGHVS and CDR2 FNYEAQ. The CDR3 region is CASSPQAGSYNSPLHF. Here the CDR3 DNA reads TGTGCCAGCAGCCCCCAGGCGGGCTCCTATAATTCACCCCTCCACTTT.

V and J are TRBV7-9 and TRBJ2-2; no reliable D call. The germline V gene has CDR1 SEHNR and CDR2 FQNEAQ (reference sequence). This CDR3 spans 14 amino acids. Trimming removed 0 bases from V and 3 bases from J, with 5 bases in between. DNA for the CDR3: TGTGCCAGCAGCTTAGCAACAGACACCGGGGAGCTGTTTTTT. It codes for CASSLATDTGELFF.

The genes are TRBV11-2 and TRBJ1-1, with 7 bases identical to TRBD1. The CDR3 has 13 amino acids. The germline gives CDR1 SGHAT, CDR2 FQNNGV. Unmatched junction bases numbered 3, after V lost 1 base and J lost 7 bases. The CDR3: CASSLGDRGEAFF. CDR3 DNA sequence: TGTGCCAGCAGCTTAGGGGACAGAGGTGAAGCTTTCTTT.

The V call is TRBV5-1, the J call TRBJ2-5, with 10 bases fitting TRBD1. Germline V gene sequence: CDR1 SGHRS, CDR2 YFSETQ. The trim removed 7 bases at V and 4 bases at J, leaving 7 bases unmatched. There are 14 residues in the CDR3. Written as DNA, the CDR3 is TGCGCCAGCGGACAGGGGGTAAGGCGAGAGACCCAGTACTTC. Its translation is CASGQGVRRETQYF.

The chain employs TRBV5-6 and TRBJ2-7; 13 bases agree with TRBD2. J lost 0 bases, V lost 3 bases, and 9 bases had no gene match. The CDR3 consists of 18 residues. Germline CDR1 reads SGHDT; CDR2 reads YYEEEE. The CDR3, as DNA: TGTGCCAGCAGCTCACCCGCCGGGACTAGCGGGAACTCCTACGAGCAGTACTTC. Protein product: CASSSPAGTSGNSYEQYF.

The J gene is TRBJ2-1, the V gene TRBV27; TRBD2 agrees at 8 bases. Germline V gene lookup returns CDR1 MNHEY and CDR2 SMNVEV (reference sequence). CDR3 length equals 17 residues. The ends lost 3 bases at V and 4 bases at J; junction bases unmatched: 11. The CDR3 sequence is CASSFRHVAGTYNEQFF. The CDR3 DNA sequence: TGTGCCAGCAGTTTCAGGCATGTAGCGGGGACATACAATGAGCAGTTCTTC.

The chain's CDR3 is CASSPRQQLSGNTIYF. The CDR3 DNA reads as TGTGCCAGCTCACCACGACAGCAACTCTCTGGAAACACCATATATTTT. V is TRBV18 and J is TRBJ1-3, with D maybe TRBD1 (5 bases). The V and J ends lost 1 base and 0 bases respectively, with 10 bases between them. The CDR3 is made up of 16 amino acids. Germline V gene sequence: CDR1 KGHSH, CDR2 LQKENI.

The genes are TRBV4-2 and TRBJ1-4; D is unclear. The CDR3 is 16 amino acids. With 0 bases removed from V and 0 bases from J, the gap between germline ends came to 8 bases. Germline values: CDR1 LGHNA, CDR2 YNFKEQ. DNA for the CDR3: TGTGCCAGCAGCCAAGATTTCAGTGCAACTAATGAAAAACTGTTTTTT. It codes for CASSQDFSATNEKLFF.

The V gene is TRBV13, the J gene TRBJ1-1; TRBD1 is a possible D gene (5 bases). The CDR3 covers 19 residues. Deletions cut 1 base from V and 0 bases from J, with 21 bases between. Germline CDR1 is PRHDT and CDR2 is FYEKMQ (reference sequence). The DNA for the CDR3 is TGTGCCAGCAGCTTAGAGCCAGGGCCCCTCACTCTCATGAACACTGAAGCTTTCTTT. Translating it yields CASSLEPGPLTLMNTEAFF.